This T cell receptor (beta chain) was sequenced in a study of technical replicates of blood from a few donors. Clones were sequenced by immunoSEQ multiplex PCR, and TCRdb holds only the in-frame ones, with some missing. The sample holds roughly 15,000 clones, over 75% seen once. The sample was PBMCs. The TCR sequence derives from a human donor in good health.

Here the CDR3 reads CASSLVGTSSYNEQFF. The CDR3, as DNA: TGTGCCAGCAGCTTAGTCGGGACTAGCAGCTACAATGAGCAGTTCTTC. V and J are TRBV7-2 and TRBJ2-1; 9 nucleotides match TRBD2. Germline V gene lookup returns CDR1 SGHTA and CDR2 FQGNSA. Trimming at V came to 1 base and at J to 3 bases, leaving 4 bases not matched to a gene. This CDR3 region has 16 residues.